Below, 25 T cell receptor beta chains from the same sample are listed, as sequenced in a study of vaccination effects on CD4 cells after COVID-19. Generated by immunoSEQ multiplex PCR, the TCRdb table keeps only in-frame clones and is missing some. The sample contains roughly 42,000 clones, roughly 70% of which appear only once. Antigen-specific CD4+ T cell clonotypes were called by their expansion after viral peptide-pool culture in ViraFEST. Following a 10-day culture, CD4+ T cells were purified. Absence of prior SARS-CoV-2 infection characterized the vaccine recipients, who showed negative nucleocapsid antibodies. Their specific antigens are unknown. The sequencing used CD4+ T cells from PBMCs cultured with HCoV-OC43 spike peptides, collected before COVID-19 vaccination. Specified subset: HCoV-OC43 spike overlapping peptide pool stimulation. These TCRs come from a human donor who received a COVID-19 vaccine.

The J gene is TRBJ2-7, the V gene TRBV10-3, with TRBD1 matching 9 bases. Germline loops: CDR1 ENHRY, CDR2 SYGVKD. This CDR3 has 15 amino acids. After removal of 6 bases from V and 5 bases from J, the junction contained 11 bases not matched to a gene. For the CDR3, the DNA is TGTGCCATCAGGAAATCCGGGACAGGGTATAACGAGCAGTACTTC. Its protein product is CAIRKSGTGYNEQYF.

This sequence joins TRBV4-1 and TRBJ2-5; possible D gene TRBD2, 5 bases. CDR1 is MGHRA, CDR2 YSYEKL, per germline. V lost 3 bases and J lost 0, with 20 bases in between. There are 18 residues in the CDR3. The CDR3 loop is CASSQRGSTTGYQETQYF. The CDR3 DNA is TGCGCCAGCAGCCAGCGAGGGTCAACGACCGGGTACCAAGAGACCCAGTACTTC.

J is TRBJ2-5 and V is TRBV19; a weak D match, TRBD1 (6 bases). Germline CDR1 LNHDA, CDR2 SQIVND (reference sequence). CDR3 length: 13 amino acids. Trimming removed 5 bases at V and 5 bases at J, with 12 bases between. This chain's CDR3 is CASSVTGQETQYF. The CDR3 bases are TGTGCCAGTAGTGTCACAGGGCAGGAGACCCAGTACTTC.

The rearrangement joins TRBV7-9 to TRBJ1-5, with D unresolved. The ends were cut back, 6 bases at V and 0 bases at J, with 18 bases in the middle. Germline values: CDR1 SEHNR, CDR2 FQNEAQ (reference sequence). This CDR3 spans 17 amino acids. The CDR3 nucleotides are TGTGCCAGCAGTAATCATTCGAGCGAATATAGCAATCAGCCCCAGCATTTT. Its translation is CASSNHSSEYSNQPQHF.

By sample fraction, this clone is medium-sized. The V and J genes are TRBV6-6 and TRBJ1-1; 10 bases are a match to TRBD1. The CDR3 consists of 16 residues. Trimming at V came to 6 bases and at J to 1 base, leaving 8 bases not matched to a gene. Germline assignment: CDR1 MNHNY and CDR2 SVGAGI (reference sequence). CDR3 sequence: CASSDRGLGANTEAFF. The CDR3 coding sequence is TGTGCCAGCAGCGACAGGGGGCTCGGAGCGAACACTGAAGCTTTCTTT.

The J gene is TRBJ1-5, the V gene TRBV2; perhaps TRBD1 as D (6 bases). Deletions cut 7 bases from V and 1 base from J, with 14 bases between. Germline V CDR1 and CDR2: SNHLY, FYNNEI. The CDR3 runs to 15 residues. CDR3: CASTQGQGSNQPQHF. The CDR3 coding sequence is TGTGCCAGCACCCAGGGGCAGGGGAGCAATCAGCCCCAGCATTTT.

The chain's CDR3 is CASSRQTFSPLHF. The CDR3 coding sequence is TGTGCCAGCAGTCGACAGACCTTTTCACCCCTCCACTTT. This sequence joins TRBV6-5 and TRBJ1-6; D might be TRBD1 (5 bases). The V gene lost 5 bases and the J gene lost 9 bases, with 11 bases spanning the gap. This CDR3 has 13 amino acids. From germline, CDR1 is MNHEY and CDR2 SVGAGI.

The chain has TRBV3-1 (or the pseudogene TRBV3-2) and TRBJ2-5; D gene unclear. CDR1 and CDR2 from the germline V gene are LGHDT and YNNKEL (reference sequence). Deletions cut 1 base from V and 5 bases from J, with 5 bases between. This CDR3 spans 12 amino acids. Written as DNA, the CDR3 is TGTGCCAGCAGCCAAGTTGTGGAGACCCAGTACTTC. The encoded protein is CASSQVVETQYF.

J is TRBJ2-1 and V is TRBV2, with a weak D call TRBD2 (6 bases). The CDR3 spans 14 residues. Germline lookup yields CDR1 SNHLY and CDR2 FYNNEI. V was pared by 10 bases and J by 6 bases, with 19 bases between. The CDR3 reads CATSQEGLSNEQFF. CDR3 sequence (DNA): TGTGCCACCAGCCAGGAGGGCCTTAGCAATGAGCAGTTCTTC.

The chain employs TRBV2 and TRBJ2-5, with unresolved D. CDR3 size: 11 residues. Germline CDR1 reads SNHLY; CDR2 reads FYNNEI. Trimming pared 2 bases from V and 5 bases from J, leaving 3 bases between. The CDR3 DNA follows: TGTGCCAGCAGTGAATTGGAGACCCAGTACTTC. Translated, it gives CASSELETQYF.

The chain has TRBV7-2 and TRBJ1-5, with D possibly being TRBD1 (5 bases). Germline assignment: CDR1 SGHTA and CDR2 FQGNSA. Trimming removed 6 bases at V and 4 bases at J, with 13 bases between. The CDR3 contains 14 residues. As DNA, the CDR3 is TGTGCCAGCAGACCCGGGACGGTTAATCAGCCCCAGCATTTT. Translated: CASRPGTVNQPQHF.

The chain joins TRBV30 to TRBJ1-6; 7 bases are shared with TRBD1. Germline CDR1 GTSNPN, CDR2 SVGIG (reference sequence). This CDR3 spans 13 amino acids. Unmatched junction bases numbered 5, after V lost 3 bases and J lost 9 bases. The CDR3 is CAWRTTGVSPLHF. In nucleotides, the CDR3 is TGTGCCTGGAGGACTACAGGGGTTTCACCCCTCCACTTT.

The V call is TRBV5-1, the J call TRBJ2-7; D might be TRBD2 (5 bases). Germline CDR1 reads SGHRS; CDR2 reads YFSETQ. Trimming stripped 0 bases from V and 1 base from J, with 8 bases between. This CDR3 has 14 residues. The CDR3 sequence: CASSLGQRSYEQYF. The CDR3 DNA reads as TGCGCCAGCAGCTTGGGGCAGCGGTCCTACGAGCAGTACTTC.

The genes are TRBV28 and TRBJ1-3; TRBD1 agrees at 7 bases. The CDR3 extends over 15 amino acids. V dropped 5 bases and J dropped 0; count of bases not matched to a gene: 4. In germline, CDR1 is MDHEN, CDR2 SYDVKM. The CDR3 sequence: CASSRQGSSGNTIYF. Here the CDR3 DNA reads TGTGCCAGCAGTCGACAGGGAAGCTCTGGAAACACCATATATTTT.

The chain has TRBV5-1 and TRBJ1-2; 9 bases match TRBD1. The CDR3 runs 15 residues. The ends lost 2 bases at V and 5 bases at J; junction bases unmatched: 7. Germline CDR1 SGHRS, CDR2 YFSETQ. This chain's CDR3 is CASSLNWGTGYGYTF. Here the CDR3 DNA reads TGCGCCAGCAGCTTAAACTGGGGGACAGGGTATGGCTACACCTTC.

The DNA of the CDR3 is TGTGCCAGCATCGGGGGAGCAGAAAACACCGGGGAGCTGTTTTTT. Amino acid sequence: CASIGGAENTGELFF. This sequence joins TRBV28 and TRBJ2-2, with a tentative D call TRBD2 (6 bases). Trimming pared 7 bases from V and 2 bases from J, leaving 14 bases between. Looked up from germline, CDR1 is MDHEN and CDR2 is SYDVKM. The CDR3 has 15 residues.

The chain links TRBV6-6 to TRBJ1-2; D is uncertain. The germline V and J ends were trimmed by 0 bases and 8 bases, with 10 bases remaining between them. This CDR3 is 13 amino acids long. Germline assignment: CDR1 MNHNY and CDR2 SVGAGI (reference sequence). CDR3 sequence reads: CASSYSVRSGYTF. DNA of the CDR3: TGTGCCAGCAGTTACTCTGTACGTTCGGGCTACACCTTC.

This clone was recorded only once. This chain links TRBV19 with TRBJ2-7, with 11 bases that match TRBD1. Looked up from germline, CDR1 is LNHDA and CDR2 is SQIVND (reference sequence). The CDR3 contains 15 residues. V shed 3 bases and J 1 base; nucleotides not matched to a gene: 2. CDR3: CASSIGQGASYEQYF. The CDR3 DNA reads as TGTGCCAGTAGTATCGGACAGGGGGCTTCCTACGAGCAGTACTTC. The variable domain in full, completed from reference TRBV19 and TRBJ2-7, reads DGGITQSPKYLFRKEGQNVTLSCEQNLNHDAMYWYRQDPGQGLRLIYYSQIVNDFQKGDIAEGYSVSREKKESFPLTVTSAQKNPTAFYLCASSIGQGASYEQYFGPGTRLTVT.

This sequence joins TRBV5-4 and TRBJ1-4; no definite D call. The CDR3 is 14 amino acids. From germline, CDR1 is SGHNT and CDR2 YYREEE (reference sequence). The ends were cut back, 4 bases at V and 3 bases at J, with 10 bases in the middle. The CDR3 protein is CASSRDNANEKLFF. CDR3 coding DNA: TGTGCCAGCAGCCGGGATAATGCTAATGAAAAACTGTTTTTT.

The chain's CDR3 is CASRYRSPYYNEQFF. The CDR3 bases are TGCGCCAGCAGGTACAGATCCCCCTATTACAATGAGCAGTTCTTC. The chain is built from TRBV10-1 and TRBJ2-1; D is unresolved. The germline V gene has CDR1 WNHNN and CDR2 SYGVQD (reference sequence). The CDR3 runs to 15 residues. V was clipped by 6 bases and J by 4 bases, with 16 bases between them.

The J gene is TRBJ2-1, the V gene TRBV19; D might be TRBD1 or TRBD2, each matching 5 bases. This CDR3 is built from 16 residues. Trimming took 3 bases from V and 0 from J, leaving 12 bases between them. CDR1 is LNHDA and CDR2 is SQIVND in the germline V gene (reference sequence). The CDR3 here is CASSITGGSSYNEQFF. The CDR3 DNA is TGTGCCAGTAGTATTACTGGGGGAAGCTCCTACAATGAGCAGTTCTTC.

This chain links TRBV6-4 with TRBJ1-1, with D unclear. Germline V gene sequence: CDR1 MRHNA, CDR2 SNTAGT. Trimming left V 2 bases short and J 1 base short, with 5 bases between. This CDR3 contains 13 residues. For the CDR3, the DNA is TGTGCCAGCAGTGACGGGGAGAACACTGAAGCTTTCTTT. Its protein product is CASSDGENTEAFF.

The chain is built from TRBV11-2 and TRBJ1-4; 8 bases are shared with TRBD1. The V segment lost 0 bases and the J segment 3 bases; nucleotides outside the gene matches: 6. CDR1 and CDR2 from the germline V gene are SGHAT and FQNNGV. The CDR3 has 17 residues. The CDR3 loop is CASSLDWQGAANEKLFF. In DNA form, the CDR3 reads TGTGCCAGCAGCTTAGATTGGCAGGGGGCGGCTAATGAAAAACTGTTTTTT.

The genes are TRBV5-4 and TRBJ1-2; D unclear. The V gene's germline CDR1 is SGHNT and CDR2 YYREEE (reference sequence). The CDR3 totals 13 residues. Trimming pared 1 base from V and 2 bases from J, leaving 6 bases between. Here the CDR3 DNA reads TGTGCCAGCAGCTTGTACGACAACTATGGCTACACCTTC. It specifies CASSLYDNYGYTF.

This clone was seen a handful of times. V usage is TRBV7-9 and J usage is TRBJ2-7; 10 nucleotides align to TRBD1. CDR3 length equals 16 residues. V trimming: 1 base; J trimming: 4 bases; junction bases outside the gene matches: 7. CDR1 and CDR2 from the germline V gene are SEHNR and FQNEAQ (reference sequence). The CDR3 nucleotides are TGTGCCAGCAGCTTAGTCCCGGGACAGGGGAAATACGAGCAGTACTTC. This gives the protein CASSLVPGQGKYEQYF.